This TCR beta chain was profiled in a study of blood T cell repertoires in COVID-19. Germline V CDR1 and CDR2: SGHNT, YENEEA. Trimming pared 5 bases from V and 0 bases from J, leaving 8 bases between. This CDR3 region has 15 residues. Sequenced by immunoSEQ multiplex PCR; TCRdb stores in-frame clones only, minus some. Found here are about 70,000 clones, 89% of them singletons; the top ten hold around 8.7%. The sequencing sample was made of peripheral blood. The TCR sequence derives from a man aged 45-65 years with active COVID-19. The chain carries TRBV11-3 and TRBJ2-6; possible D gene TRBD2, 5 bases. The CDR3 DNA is TGTGCCAGCAGCCCCGAGGGCTCTGGGGCCAACGTCCTGACTTTC. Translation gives CASSPEGSGANVLTF. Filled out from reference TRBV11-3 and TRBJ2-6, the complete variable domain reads EAGVVQSPRYKIIEKKQPVAFWCNPISGHNTLYWYLQNLGQGPELLIRYENEEAVDDSQLPKDRFSAERLKGVDSTLKIQPAELGDSAVYLCASSPEGSGANVLTFGAGSRLTVL.